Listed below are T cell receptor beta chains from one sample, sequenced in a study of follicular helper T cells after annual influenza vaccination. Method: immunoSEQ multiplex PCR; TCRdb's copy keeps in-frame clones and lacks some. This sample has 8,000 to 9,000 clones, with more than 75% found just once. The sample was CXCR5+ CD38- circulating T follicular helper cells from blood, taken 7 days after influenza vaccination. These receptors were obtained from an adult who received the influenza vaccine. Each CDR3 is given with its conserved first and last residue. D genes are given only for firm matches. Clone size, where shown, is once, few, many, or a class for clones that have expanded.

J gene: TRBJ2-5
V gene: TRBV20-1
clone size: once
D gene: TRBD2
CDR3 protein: CSVGGQETQYF
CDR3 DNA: TGCAGTGTCGGGGGGCAAGAGACCCAGTACTTC

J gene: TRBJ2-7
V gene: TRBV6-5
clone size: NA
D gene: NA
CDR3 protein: CASSYFYEQYF
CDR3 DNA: TGTGCCAGCAGTTACTTCTACGAGCAGTACTTC

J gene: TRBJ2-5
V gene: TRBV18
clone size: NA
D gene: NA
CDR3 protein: CASSPSRGGETQYF
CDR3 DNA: TGTGCCAGCTCACCCTCCAGGGGTGGGGAGACCCAGTACTTC

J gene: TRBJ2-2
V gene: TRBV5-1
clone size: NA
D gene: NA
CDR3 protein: CASSPNTGELFF
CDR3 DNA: TGCGCCAGCAGCCCCAACACCGGGGAGCTGTTTTTT

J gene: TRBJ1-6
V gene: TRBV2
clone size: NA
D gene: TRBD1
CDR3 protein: CASRPGTGENSPLHF
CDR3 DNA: TGTGCCAGCAGGCCAGGGACAGGGGAGAATTCACCCCTCCACTTT

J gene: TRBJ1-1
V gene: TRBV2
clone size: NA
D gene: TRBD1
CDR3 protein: CASSFDRGNTEAFF
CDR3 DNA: TGTGCCAGCAGTTTCGACAGGGGGAACACTGAAGCTTTCTTT

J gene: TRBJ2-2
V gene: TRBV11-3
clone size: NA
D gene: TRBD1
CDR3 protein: CASSPQRQGDAGELFF
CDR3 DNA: TGTGCCAGCAGCCCGCAGAGACAGGGCGATGCCGGGGAGCTGTTTTTT

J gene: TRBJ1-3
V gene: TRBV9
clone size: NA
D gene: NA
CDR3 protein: CASSPDRTSSSGNTIYF
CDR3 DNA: TGTGCCAGCAGCCCGGACCGAACTTCCTCCTCTGGAAACACCATATATTTT

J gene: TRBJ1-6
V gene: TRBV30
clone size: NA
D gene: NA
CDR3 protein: CAWTMGTRGGNSPLHF
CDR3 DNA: TGTGCCTGGACCATGGGGACCAGGGGAGGTAATTCACCCCTCCACTTT

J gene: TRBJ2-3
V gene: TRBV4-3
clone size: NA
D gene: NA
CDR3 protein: CASSQDLDTQYF
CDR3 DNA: TGCGCCAGCAGCCAAGACCTGGATACGCAGTATTTT

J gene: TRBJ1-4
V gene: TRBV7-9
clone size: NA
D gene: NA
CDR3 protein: CASSLSDRFQTNEKLFF
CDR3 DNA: TGTGCCAGCAGCTTAAGCGACAGATTTCAAACTAATGAAAAACTGTTTTTT

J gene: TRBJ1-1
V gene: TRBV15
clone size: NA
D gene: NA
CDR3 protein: CATSREGPGRDTEAFF
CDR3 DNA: TGTGCCACCAGCAGAGAGGGACCAGGACGGGACACTGAAGCTTTCTTT

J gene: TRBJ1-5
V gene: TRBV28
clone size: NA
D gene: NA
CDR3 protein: CASSLLRVDQPQHF
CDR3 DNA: TGTGCCAGCAGTTTATTGAGGGTCGATCAGCCCCAGCATTTT

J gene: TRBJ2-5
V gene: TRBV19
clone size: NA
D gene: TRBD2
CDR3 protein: CASSISSGGGRETQYF
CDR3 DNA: TGTGCCAGTAGTATTTCTAGCGGGGGCGGGCGGGAGACCCAGTACTTC

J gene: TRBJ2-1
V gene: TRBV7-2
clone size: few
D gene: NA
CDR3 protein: CASSPPSYEQFF
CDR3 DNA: TGTGCCAGCAGCCCACCTAGTTATGAGCAGTTCTTC

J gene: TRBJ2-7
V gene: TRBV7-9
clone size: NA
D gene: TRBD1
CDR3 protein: CASSIGTGDYEQYF
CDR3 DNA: TGTGCCAGCAGCATTGGGACAGGTGATTACGAGCAGTACTTC

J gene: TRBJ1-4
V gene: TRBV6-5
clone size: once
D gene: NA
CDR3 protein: CASSRVGDEKLFF
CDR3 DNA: TGTGCCAGCAGTAGGGTGGGGGATGAAAAACTGTTTTTT

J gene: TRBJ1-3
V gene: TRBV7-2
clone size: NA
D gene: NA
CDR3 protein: CASSSFYSGNTIYF
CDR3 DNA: TGTGCCAGCAGCTCGTTTTACTCTGGAAACACCATATATTTT

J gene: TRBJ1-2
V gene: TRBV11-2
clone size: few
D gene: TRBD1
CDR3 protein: CASSSYRGKRDGYTF
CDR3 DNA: TGTGCCAGCAGCTCTTACAGGGGTAAGAGGGATGGCTACACCTTC

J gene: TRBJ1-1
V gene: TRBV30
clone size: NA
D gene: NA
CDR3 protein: CAWSQTVGLAFF
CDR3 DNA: TGTGCCTGGAGCCAGACGGTGGGGCTTGCTTTCTTT

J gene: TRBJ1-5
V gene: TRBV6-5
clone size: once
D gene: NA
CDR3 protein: CASSLNSNQPQHF
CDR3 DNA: TGTGCCAGCAGTTTGAACAGCAATCAGCCCCAGCATTTT

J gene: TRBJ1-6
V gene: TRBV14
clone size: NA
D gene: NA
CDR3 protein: CASSQDLLNSPLHF
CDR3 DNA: TGTGCCAGCAGCCAAGACTTATTGAATTCACCCCTCCACTTT

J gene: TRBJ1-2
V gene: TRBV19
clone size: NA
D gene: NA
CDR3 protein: CASSPSGENYGYTF
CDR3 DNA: TGTGCCAGTAGTCCTTCCGGGGAGAACTATGGCTACACCTTC

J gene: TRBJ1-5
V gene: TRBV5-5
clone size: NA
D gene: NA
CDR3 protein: CASGDSNQPQHF
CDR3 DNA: TGTGCCTCGGGGGATAGCAATCAGCCCCAGCATTTT